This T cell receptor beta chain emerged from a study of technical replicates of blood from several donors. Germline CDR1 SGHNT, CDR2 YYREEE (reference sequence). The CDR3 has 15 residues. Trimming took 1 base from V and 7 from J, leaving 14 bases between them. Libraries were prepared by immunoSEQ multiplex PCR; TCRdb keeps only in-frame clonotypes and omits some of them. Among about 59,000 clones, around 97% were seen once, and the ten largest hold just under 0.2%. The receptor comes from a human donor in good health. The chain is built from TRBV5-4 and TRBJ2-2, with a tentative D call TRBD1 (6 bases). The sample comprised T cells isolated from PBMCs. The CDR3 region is CASSLNRAGGGELFF. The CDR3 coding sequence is TGTGCCAGCAGCTTGAACAGGGCTGGGGGCGGGGAGCTGTTTTTT.